This entry concerns a single TCR beta chain. Antigen specificity is unknown. The PCR used 60 Vbeta and 13 Jbeta primers. Produced via immunoSEQ multiplex PCR; TCRdb's table is partial and in-frame only. The profile shows about 82,000 clones, about 77% of them singletons. This specimen belongs to a study of cytomegalovirus exposure and HLA in healthy donors. Broader study findings: A later analysis showed that HLA-associated TCR beta chains had undergone more clonal expansion than equally common others.

The CDR3 has 14 amino acids. V was pared by 2 bases and J by 8 bases, with 10 bases between. Germline V gene sequence: CDR1 MDHEN, CDR2 SYDVKM. The rearrangement links TRBV28 to TRBJ1-6; D not certain. The sample comprised PBMCs. The receptor comes from a man in his fifties in good health and CMV-seronegative. CDR3 amino acids: CASSLETHYSPLHF. The CDR3 nucleotides are TGTGCCAGCAGTTTAGAGACACACTATTCACCCCTCCACTTT. The full variable domain, rest sourced from reference TRBV28 and TRBJ1-6, is DVKVTQSSRYLVKRTGEKVFLECVQDMDHENMFWYRQDPGLGLRLIYFSYDVKMKEKGDIPEGYSVSREKKERFSLILESASTNQTSMYLCASSLETHYSPLHFGNGTRLTVT.